This T cell receptor beta chain was observed in a study of blood T cells in healthy people across ages. Findings and limits, study-wide: Aged donors had fewer naive CD4+ cells and lower diversity than long-lived donors.

Alongside a J-beta primer mix, a sample-barcoded 5' primer served in a second PCR lasting roughly 6 to 12 cycles. At least 3 million CDR3-containing paired-end reads were obtained per sample. TCRdb analysed the 5' RACE reads with MiXCR anew, one entry per CDR3 protein. The sample carries 700,000 to 900,000 distinct CDR3 sequences, roughly 25% recorded once. This clonotype showed up just a few times. The target antigen is unknown. CDR3 length: 21 amino acids. The germline V gene encodes CDR1 SGHVS and CDR2 FNYEAQ. Trimming took 6 bases from V and 1 from J, leaving 33 bases between them. These data also featured in a second study, about T cells of mothers and their children. That report adds: Sequencing returned over 8 million TCR beta CDR3 reads per mother and about 3 million per child.

Sequenced material: blood. The receptor was isolated from a boy younger than 18 in good health. V usage is TRBV7-6 and J usage is TRBJ2-5; either TRBD1 or TRBD2 may fit D (6 bases each). DNA of the CDR3: TGTGCCAGCAGTCGTGTGGGGGGCCTTACTAACCCCTCGGGGCCCCAAGAGACCCAGTACTTC. As protein: CASSRVGGLTNPSGPQETQYF. The whole variable domain, filled in from reference TRBV7-6 and TRBJ2-5, reads GAGVSQSPRYKVTKRGQDVALRCDPISGHVSLYWYRQALGQGPEFLTYFNYEAQQDKSGLPNDRFSAERPEGSISTLTIQRTEQRDSAMYRCASSRVGGLTNPSGPQETQYFGPGTRLLVL.